Here is one TCR beta chain with its context. Profiled with immunoSEQ multiplex PCR; TCRdb holds only in-frame clones, not every one. This sample has about 180,000 clones; 82% occur once, and the top ten carry roughly 9%. The sample belongs to a study of blood T cell repertoires in COVID-19. Study context: Samples of COVID-19 (acute and convalescent) were obtained from the United States, Italy and Spain. PBMCs, B-cell-depleted T cells, or T cells provided the cDNA or gDNA that made up the material.

V lost 4 bases, J lost 7 bases, and 11 bases lay in between. The germline gives CDR1 SGHDT, CDR2 YYEEEE. CDR3 length: 12 amino acids. The sample comprised peripheral blood. The chain is built from TRBV5-6 and TRBJ1-1; D is uncertain. This receptor was identified in a woman aged 70-85 years with acute or convalescent COVID-19. The DNA for the CDR3 is TGTGCCAGCAGCGCTACCGGGATTGAAGCTTTCTTT. As protein: CASSATGIEAFF.